Following are 11 T cell receptor beta chains from one sample sequenced in a study of shared clonotypes between healthy human individuals. Profiled with immunoSEQ multiplex PCR; TCRdb holds only in-frame clones, not every one. The profile shows a few million clones, just under 95% of them singletons. Input material: naive CD4+ T cells from PBMCs. This sample's subset: CD45RA+ positively selected. The origin of the receptors is a man between 18 and 35 years old in good health. Some clones in this sample may be carry-over from other donors' samples.

The chain joins TRBV5-4 to TRBJ1-2; 8 bases are a match to TRBD1. Germline V gene sequence: CDR1 SGHNT, CDR2 YYREEE (reference sequence). With V trimmed by 4 bases and J by 7 bases, 18 bases remained unmatched. The CDR3 contains 17 residues. CDR3 sequence (DNA): TGTGCCAGCAGCCGCGAACAGGGGGGTAAGGTGGGGCGTGGCTACACCTTC. Its protein product is CASSREQGGKVGRGYTF.

This chain connects TRBV7-9 to TRBJ1-2, with 8 bases matching TRBD1. Trimming at V came to 5 bases and at J to 6 bases, leaving 11 bases not matched to a gene. The CDR3 extends over 15 amino acids. Germline V lookup: CDR1 SEHNR, CDR2 FQNEAQ (reference sequence). In DNA form, the CDR3 reads TGTGCCAGCAGCCCGAGTTTAGACAGGGGCGATGGCTACACCTTC. Translated: CASSPSLDRGDGYTF. The full variable domain, its missing parts supplied by reference TRBV7-9 and TRBJ1-2, is DTGVSQNPRHKITKRGQNVTFRCDPISEHNRLYWYRQTLGQGPEFLTYFQNEAQLEKSRLLSDRFSAERPKGSFSTLEIQRTEQGDSAMYLCASSPSLDRGDGYTFGSGTRLTVV.

This chain links TRBV6-1 with TRBJ1-5, with D perhaps matching TRBD1 (6 bases). Between the trimmed V and J ends, which lost 8 bases and 5 bases, there was a span of 13 bases. Germline loops: CDR1 MNHNS, CDR2 SASEGT. The length of the CDR3 is 13 residues. CDR3 sequence (DNA): TGTGCCAGCGGCGGGAGGGGGGATCAGCCCCAGCATTTT. Translated: CASGGRGDQPQHF.

A note on this clone: The identical CDR3 is also encoded by other nucleotide sequences in the sample. This chain links TRBV7-3 with TRBJ2-3, with a weak D call TRBD2 (6 bases). Trimming shortened V by 2 bases and J by 6 bases, and 12 bases separated the two germline ends. Germline V gene lookup returns CDR1 SGHTA and CDR2 FQGTGA. The CDR3 is 14 amino acids. The DNA for the CDR3 is TGTGCCAGCAGCTTAGGCGGGAATACGGATACGCAGTATTTT. Encoded protein: CASSLGGNTDTQYF. Using reference TRBV7-3 and TRBJ2-3 for the parts outside the CDR3, the full variable domain is GAGVSQTPSNKVTEKGKYVELRCDPISGHTALYWYRQSLGQGPEFLIYFQGTGAADDSGLPNDRFFAVRPEGSVSTLKIQRTERGDSAVYLCASSLGGNTDTQYFGPGTRLTVL.

The V call is TRBV28, the J call TRBJ2-3; tentative D call: TRBD1 (6 bases). This CDR3 spans 14 amino acids. The V and J ends lost 5 bases and 7 bases respectively, with 16 bases between them. CDR1 is MDHEN, CDR2 SYDVKM, per germline. The CDR3: CASSPTTGLYTQYF. The CDR3 DNA follows: TGTGCCAGCAGTCCCACAACAGGGCTTTATACGCAGTATTTT.

This chain joins TRBV9 and TRBJ2-3; 11 bases map to TRBD2. J was trimmed by 5 bases and V by 0 bases; bases with no gene match: 5. Germline V CDR1 and CDR2: SGDLS, YYNGEE. The CDR3 has 16 amino acids. The CDR3 protein is CASSVDSGRALDTQYF. The DNA for the CDR3 is TGTGCCAGCAGCGTAGATAGCGGGAGGGCCCTAGATACGCAGTATTTT.

The chain links TRBV5-1 to TRBJ2-1; D unclear. This CDR3 contains 13 residues. The ends were cut back, 0 bases at V and 9 bases at J, with 10 bases in the middle. CDR1 is SGHRS and CDR2 is YFSETQ in the germline V gene. DNA of the CDR3: TGCGCCAGCAGCTTGGAGGCGGTCCGTGAGCAGTTCTTC. It codes for CASSLEAVREQFF.

This chain joins TRBV28 and TRBJ1-1, with D uncertain. The germline V gene has CDR1 MDHEN and CDR2 SYDVKM. The CDR3 runs 14 residues. Trimming took off 1 base at V and 6 bases at J, with 12 bases between the two ends. CDR3: CASSLSYPPSEAFF. DNA of the CDR3: TGTGCCAGCAGTTTATCCTACCCTCCTTCTGAAGCTTTCTTT.

This sequence joins TRBV9 and TRBJ2-5; D is perhaps TRBD1 (6 bases). The V gene lost 0 bases and the J gene lost 5 bases, with 17 bases spanning the gap. The CDR3 contains 16 residues. Germline lookup yields CDR1 SGDLS and CDR2 YYNGEE. CDR3 loop: CASSVATGQGPETQYF. CDR3 in DNA: TGTGCCAGCAGCGTAGCTACAGGGCAGGGGCCCGAGACCCAGTACTTC.

The chain recombines TRBV6-5 with TRBJ2-7, with D tentatively TRBD1 (6 bases). Germline values: CDR1 MNHEY, CDR2 SVGAGI. V was cut by 6 bases and J by 0 bases, with 15 bases left in between. The CDR3 is 15 amino acids. DNA of the CDR3: TGTGCCAGCAGCCCGGACAGAACTAGCTCCTACGAGCAGTACTTC. It specifies CASSPDRTSSYEQYF.

This chain connects TRBV19 to TRBJ2-3; D is unresolved. The length of the CDR3 is 14 residues. V lost 7 bases, J lost 0 bases, and 11 bases lay in between. Germline V lookup: CDR1 LNHDA, CDR2 SQIVND (reference sequence). The CDR3 DNA follows: TGTGCCAGTACCTACAGCTCTAGCACAGATACGCAGTATTTT. Translation: CASTYSSSTDTQYF.